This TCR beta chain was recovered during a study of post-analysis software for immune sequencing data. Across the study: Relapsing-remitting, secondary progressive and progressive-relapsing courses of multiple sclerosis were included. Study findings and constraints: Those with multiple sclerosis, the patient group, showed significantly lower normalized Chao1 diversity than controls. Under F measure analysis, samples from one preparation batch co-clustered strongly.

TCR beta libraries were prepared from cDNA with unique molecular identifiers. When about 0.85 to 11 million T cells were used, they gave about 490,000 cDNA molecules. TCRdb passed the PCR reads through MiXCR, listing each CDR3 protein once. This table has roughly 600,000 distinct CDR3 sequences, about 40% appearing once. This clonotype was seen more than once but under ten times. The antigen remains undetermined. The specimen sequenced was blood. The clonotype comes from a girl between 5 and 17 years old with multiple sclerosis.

The CDR3 region is CASSLEQGNSYEQYF. DNA for the CDR3: TGTGCCAGCAGCTTAGAACAGGGGAACTCCTACGAGCAGTACTTC. This sequence joins TRBV7-6 and TRBJ2-7; 7 bases align to TRBD1. The germline V gene has CDR1 SGHVS and CDR2 FNYEAQ. The V and J ends lost 1 base and 0 bases, in that order; junction bases with no gene match: 3. This CDR3 region has 15 residues.